A single sample gave rise to the 20 T cell receptor beta chains below, sequenced in a study of graft-versus-host responses after intestinal transplantation. Clones were read by immunoSEQ multiplex PCR, and TCRdb kept only the in-frame ones, dropping some. The sample carries more than 30,000 clones, around 90% recorded once. Intraepithelial and lamina propria lymphocytes were released after the graft tissue was processed. Sequencing used ileum tissue, obtained 204 days after intestinal transplant. Receptors were obtained from a human patient who received an intestinal transplant, so some T cells may come from the graft donor.

The chain has TRBV7-9 and TRBJ1-2; the match to TRBD1 covers 8 bases. The V segment lost 4 bases and the J segment 13 bases; nucleotides outside the gene matches: 11. This CDR3 region has 13 residues. The germline V gene encodes CDR1 SEHNR and CDR2 FQNEAQ (reference sequence). CDR3 nucleotides: TGTGCCAGCAGCTCGCTGATGACAGGGGAACGCACCTTC. Protein product: CASSSLMTGERTF.

The chain employs TRBV5-8 and TRBJ2-1; 8 nucleotides match TRBD1. The CDR3 is made up of 14 amino acids. Unmatched junction bases numbered 7, after V lost 4 bases and J lost 7 bases. CDR1 is SGHTS, CDR2 YDEGEE, per germline. For the CDR3, the DNA is TGTGCCAGCAGCCTCGGACAGGGAATGAATGAGCAGTTCTTC. This codes for CASSLGQGMNEQFF.

The chain employs TRBV6-5 and TRBJ1-1, with D unresolved. Trimming cost V 5 bases and J 4 bases, with 11 bases left between them. Germline lookup yields CDR1 MNHEY and CDR2 SVGAGI. The CDR3 spans 13 residues. The CDR3 loop is CASSRSSATEAFF. The DNA for the CDR3 is TGTGCCAGCAGTCGAAGCTCGGCCACTGAAGCTTTCTTT.

The chain combines TRBV19 with TRBJ1-2; a possible D gene is TRBD1 (5 bases). Germline lookup yields CDR1 LNHDA and CDR2 SQIVND (reference sequence). Between the trimmed V and J ends, which lost 6 bases and 9 bases, there was a span of 14 bases. The CDR3 has 12 residues. In DNA form, the CDR3 reads TGTGCCAGTAGAGACAGTTGGCACCGCTACACCTTC. This encodes CASRDSWHRYTF.

The chain combines TRBV4-1 with TRBJ2-1; maybe TRBD1 (5 bases). Germline CDR1 MGHRA, CDR2 YSYEKL. This CDR3 is 15 amino acids long. Trimming stripped 5 bases from V and 0 bases from J, with 11 bases between. The CDR3 nucleotides are TGCGCCAGCAGCTTTCGACAGATCTCCTACAATGAGCAGTTCTTC. Amino acid sequence: CASSFRQISYNEQFF.

The chain is built from TRBV27 and TRBJ2-1; 14 bases are a match to TRBD2. Germline CDR1 MNHEY, CDR2 SMNVEV (reference sequence). The ends lost 3 bases at V and 9 bases at J; junction bases unmatched: 7. There are 16 residues in the CDR3. The CDR3 nucleotides read TGTGCCAGCAGTTTGTGGACTAGCGGGAGGTATGGTGAGCAGTTCTTC. It codes for CASSLWTSGRYGEQFF.

This rearrangement joins TRBV4-2 to TRBJ2-3, with D perhaps matching TRBD1 (5 bases). The CDR3 loop spans 18 amino acids. CDR1 is LGHNA, CDR2 YNFKEQ, per germline. Trimming left V 0 bases short and J 2 bases short, with 18 bases between. CDR3 protein: CASSQDLDAWGATDTQYF. CDR3 DNA sequence: TGTGCCAGCAGCCAAGACCTCGACGCGTGGGGCGCCACAGATACGCAGTATTTT.

The V call is TRBV2, the J call TRBJ2-5; TRBD2 agrees at 7 bases. With V trimmed by 6 bases and J by 1 base, 5 bases remained unmatched. The CDR3 spans 14 residues. Looked up from germline, CDR1 is SNHLY and CDR2 is FYNNEI. CDR3 sequence reads: CASSFLAAQETQYF. The CDR3 nucleotides are TGTGCCAGCAGCTTTCTAGCGGCCCAAGAGACCCAGTACTTC. Drawing the rest from reference TRBV2 and TRBJ2-5, the complete variable domain is EPEVTQTPSHQVTQMGQEVILRCVPISNHLYFYWYRQILGQKVEFLVSFYNNEISEKSEIFDDQFSVERPDGSNFTLKIRSTKLEDSAMYFCASSFLAAQETQYFGPGTRLLVL.

The gene calls are TRBV30 and TRBJ2-3, with 9 bases fitting TRBD2. The CDR3 spans 16 residues. Germline CDR1 and CDR2: GTSNPN and SVGIG (reference sequence). With 3 bases clipped from V and 5 bases from J, the junction kept 12 bases outside the gene matches. The DNA of the CDR3 is TGTGCCTGGAGACTAGCGGGCTTCACCGGGGAAGATACGCAGTATTTT. This translates into CAWRLAGFTGEDTQYF.

This clone occurred a few times. V is TRBV10-3 and J is TRBJ2-3, with D perhaps given as TRBD1 or TRBD2 (6 bases each). V dropped 6 bases and J dropped 4 bases, with 14 bases sitting between them. The CDR3 length is 14 residues. The germline gives CDR1 ENHRY, CDR2 SYGVKD. The CDR3 bases are TGTGCCATCAGGGGGGGTGGGGGCTCAGATACGCAGTATTTT. This gives the protein CAIRGGGGSDTQYF.

The sample holds a few counts of this clone. The chain is built from TRBV6-1 and TRBJ2-7; TRBD1 aligns across 8 bases. With V trimmed by 4 bases and J by 5 bases, 4 bases remained unmatched. The length of the CDR3 is 13 residues. The germline gives CDR1 MNHNS, CDR2 SASEGT. The CDR3 DNA reads as TGTGCCAGCAGTGCGACAGGGGTCCACGAGCAGTACTTC. As protein: CASSATGVHEQYF.

CDR3 in DNA: TGCAGCGTTTCGCAAAGTGGGGCCAACGTCCTGACTTTC. As protein: CSVSQSGANVLTF. The V call is TRBV29-1, the J call TRBJ2-6; no reliable D call. The germline V and J ends were trimmed by 5 bases and 3 bases, with 8 bases remaining between them. The CDR3 has 13 residues. The germline CDR1 and CDR2 sequences are SQVTM and ANQGSEA.

CDR3 DNA sequence: TGTGCCACCCAGGCGGGGGACGGGGAAAAACTGTTTTTT. This translates into CATQAGDGEKLFF. This rearrangement joins TRBV10-3 to TRBJ1-4, with D possibly matching TRBD1 (5 bases). Germline V CDR1 and CDR2: ENHRY, SYGVKD. The CDR3 has 13 amino acids. Trimming took 10 bases from V and 8 from J, leaving 17 bases between them.

The J gene is TRBJ1-2, the V gene TRBV5-6, with a tentative D call TRBD1 (5 bases). Trimming stripped 0 bases from V and 4 bases from J, with 13 bases between. The CDR3 contains 15 residues. The germline V gene encodes CDR1 SGHDT and CDR2 YYEEEE. CDR3 residues: CASSLAHQGSYGYTF. The DNA of the CDR3 is TGTGCCAGCAGCTTGGCCCATCAGGGTAGCTATGGCTACACCTTC. Using reference TRBV5-6 and TRBJ1-2 for the parts outside the CDR3, the full variable domain is DAGVTQSPTHLIKTRGQQVTLRCSPKSGHDTVSWYQQALGQGPQFIFQYYEEEERQRGNFPDRFSGHQFPNYSSELNVNALLLGDSALYLCASSLAHQGSYGYTFGSGTRLTVV.

This chain joins TRBV5-1 and TRBJ1-2; TRBD1 aligns across 9 bases. Germline CDR1 and CDR2: SGHRS and YFSETQ. The CDR3 totals 15 residues. V was clipped by 4 bases and J by 0 bases; unmatched bases: 4. CDR3 residues: CASSPDRGANYGYTF. In DNA form, the CDR3 reads TGCGCCAGCAGCCCGGACAGGGGAGCTAACTATGGCTACACCTTC. The whole variable domain, filled in from reference TRBV5-1 and TRBJ1-2, reads KAGVTQTPRYLIKTRGQQVTLSCSPISGHRSVSWYQQTPGQGLQFLFEYFSETQRNKGNFPGRFSGRQFSNSRSEMNVSTLELGDSALYLCASSPDRGANYGYTFGSGTRLTVV.

The chain has TRBV5-1 and TRBJ1-6; D uncertain. The CDR3 runs to 13 residues. Per the germline V gene, CDR1 is SGHRS and CDR2 is YFSETQ. Trimming stripped 0 bases from V and 10 bases from J, with 8 bases between. The CDR3 is CASSLASLSPLHF. The CDR3 DNA reads as TGCGCCAGCAGCTTGGCTTCACTCTCACCCCTCCACTTT.

CDR3 protein: CASSQVGAYEQYF. DNA of the CDR3: TGCGCCAGCAGCCAAGTAGGCGCCTACGAGCAGTACTTC. This sequence joins TRBV4-1 and TRBJ2-7; D uncertain. V was pared by 1 base and J by 2 bases, with 6 bases between. The CDR3 spans 13 residues. Germline V gives CDR1 MGHRA, CDR2 YSYEKL.

This chain connects TRBV5-6 to TRBJ2-3, with D perhaps given as TRBD1 or TRBD2 (5 bases each). This CDR3 is 16 amino acids long. V was pared by 0 bases and J by 4 bases, with 15 bases between. CDR1 and CDR2 (germline): SGHDT, YYEEEE. This CDR3 reads CASSLGGERGPDTQYF. The DNA for the CDR3 is TGTGCCAGCAGCTTGGGCGGTGAGAGGGGTCCAGATACGCAGTATTTT.

The genes are TRBV7-9 and TRBJ2-1; no firm D call. Germline loops: CDR1 SEHNR, CDR2 FQNEAQ (reference sequence). The CDR3 is 14 residues long. V lost 5 bases, J lost 5 bases, and 13 bases lay in between. The CDR3 here is CASSQLAQNNEQFF. CDR3 coding DNA: TGTGCCAGCAGCCAGCTGGCGCAGAACAATGAGCAGTTCTTC.

This clone was seen once. The rearrangement links TRBV13 to TRBJ2-1, with D possibly matching TRBD1 (6 bases). V dropped 0 bases and J dropped 10 bases, with 10 bases sitting between them. Germline CDR1 and CDR2: PRHDT and FYEKMQ (reference sequence). This CDR3 is built from 13 residues. CDR3 region: CASSLGLRGEQFF. CDR3 DNA sequence: TGTGCCAGCAGCTTAGGCCTAAGGGGGGAGCAGTTCTTC.